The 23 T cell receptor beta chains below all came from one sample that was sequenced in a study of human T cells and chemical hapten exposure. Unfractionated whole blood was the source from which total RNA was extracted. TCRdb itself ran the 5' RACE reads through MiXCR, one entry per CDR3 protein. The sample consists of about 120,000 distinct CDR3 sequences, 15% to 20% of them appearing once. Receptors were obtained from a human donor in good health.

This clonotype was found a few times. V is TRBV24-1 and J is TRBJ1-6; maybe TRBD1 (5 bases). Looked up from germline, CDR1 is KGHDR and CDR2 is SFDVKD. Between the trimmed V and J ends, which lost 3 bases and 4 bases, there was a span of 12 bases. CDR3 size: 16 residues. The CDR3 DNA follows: TGTGCCACCAGTGATCCTGGGTGGGGGTATAATTCACCCCTCCACTTT. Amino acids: CATSDPGWGYNSPLHF.

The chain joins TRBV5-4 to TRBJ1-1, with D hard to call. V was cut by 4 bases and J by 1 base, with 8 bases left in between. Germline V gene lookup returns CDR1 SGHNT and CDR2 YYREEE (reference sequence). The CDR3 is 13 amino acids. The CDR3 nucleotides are TGTGCCAGCAGCACCTTTACGAACACTGAAGCTTTCTTT. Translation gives CASSTFTNTEAFF.

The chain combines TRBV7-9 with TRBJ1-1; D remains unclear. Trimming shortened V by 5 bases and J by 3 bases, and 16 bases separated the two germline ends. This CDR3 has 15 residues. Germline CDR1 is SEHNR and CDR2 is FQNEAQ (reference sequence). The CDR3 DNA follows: TGTGCCAGCAGCCCAGAGACCCTCCGTTACACTGAAGCTTTCTTT. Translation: CASSPETLRYTEAFF.

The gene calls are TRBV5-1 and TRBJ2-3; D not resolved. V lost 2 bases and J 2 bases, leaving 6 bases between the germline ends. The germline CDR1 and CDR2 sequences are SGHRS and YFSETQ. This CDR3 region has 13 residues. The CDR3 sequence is CASSFPDTDTQYF. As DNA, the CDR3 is TGCGCCAGCAGCTTCCCAGACACAGATACGCAGTATTTT.

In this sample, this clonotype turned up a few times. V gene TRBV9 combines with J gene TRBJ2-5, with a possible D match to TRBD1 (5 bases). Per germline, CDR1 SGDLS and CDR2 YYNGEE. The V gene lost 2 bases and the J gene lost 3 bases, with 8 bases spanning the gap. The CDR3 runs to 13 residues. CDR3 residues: CASSVGREETQYF. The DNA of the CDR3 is TGTGCCAGCAGCGTTGGCAGGGAAGAGACCCAGTACTTC.

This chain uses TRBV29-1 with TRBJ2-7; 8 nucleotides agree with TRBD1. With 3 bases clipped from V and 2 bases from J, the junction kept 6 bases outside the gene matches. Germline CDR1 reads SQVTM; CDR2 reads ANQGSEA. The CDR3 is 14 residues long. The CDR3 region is CSVESGTGPYEQYF. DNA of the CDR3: TGCAGCGTTGAGTCCGGGACAGGACCCTACGAGCAGTACTTC.

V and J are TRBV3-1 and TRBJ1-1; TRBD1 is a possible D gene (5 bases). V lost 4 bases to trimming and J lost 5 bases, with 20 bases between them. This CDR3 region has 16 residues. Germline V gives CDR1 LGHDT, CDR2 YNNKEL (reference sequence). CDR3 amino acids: CASSLLPGLAGTEAFF. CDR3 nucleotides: TGTGCCAGCAGCCTCTTGCCAGGGTTGGCAGGGACTGAAGCTTTCTTT. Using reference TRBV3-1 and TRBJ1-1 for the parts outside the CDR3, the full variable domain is DTAVSQTPKYLVTQMGNDKSIKCEQNLGHDTMYWYKQDSKKFLKIMFSYNNKELIINETVPNRFSPKSPDKAHLNLHINSLELGDSAVYFCASSLLPGLAGTEAFFGQGTRLTVV.

The CDR3 region has the DNA TGTGCCAGCAGTTCCCCCGGGACAGGTAAAAATGAGCAGTTCTTC. Its translation: CASSSPGTGKNEQFF. This sequence joins TRBV12-3 or TRBV12-4 and TRBJ2-1; 8 bases line up with TRBD1. Unmatched junction bases numbered 9, after V lost 4 bases and J lost 7 bases. The CDR3 covers 15 residues.

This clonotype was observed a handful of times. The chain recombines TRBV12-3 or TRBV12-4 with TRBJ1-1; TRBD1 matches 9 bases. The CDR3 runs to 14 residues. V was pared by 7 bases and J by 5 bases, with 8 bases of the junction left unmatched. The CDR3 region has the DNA TGTGCCAGCACCTGGGGGACAGGGACGACTGAAGCTTTCTTT. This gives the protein CASTWGTGTTEAFF.

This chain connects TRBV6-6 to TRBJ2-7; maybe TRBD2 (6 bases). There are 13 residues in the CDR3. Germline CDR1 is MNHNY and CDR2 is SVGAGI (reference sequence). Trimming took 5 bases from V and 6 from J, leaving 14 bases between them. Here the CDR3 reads CASSDPARGEQYF. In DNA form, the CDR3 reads TGTGCCAGCAGTGACCCCGCGCGGGGCGAGCAGTACTTC.

The DNA of the CDR3 is TGTGCCAGCAGCTTGGTCGGGGGTGGCACTAATGAAAAACTGTTTTTT. This sequence encodes CASSLVGGGTNEKLFF. This chain connects TRBV11-2 to TRBJ1-4; a possible D gene is TRBD1 (5 bases). The CDR3 totals 16 residues. Trimming left V 3 bases short and J 2 bases short, with 13 bases between. Per germline, CDR1 SGHAT and CDR2 FQNNGV.

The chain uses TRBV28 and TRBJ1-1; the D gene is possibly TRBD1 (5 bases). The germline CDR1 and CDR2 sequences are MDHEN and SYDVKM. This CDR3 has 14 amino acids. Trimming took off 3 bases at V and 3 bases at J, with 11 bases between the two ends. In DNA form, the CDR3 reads TGTGCCAGCAGTTTTCGACAGACCGACACTGAAGCTTTCTTT. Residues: CASSFRQTDTEAFF.

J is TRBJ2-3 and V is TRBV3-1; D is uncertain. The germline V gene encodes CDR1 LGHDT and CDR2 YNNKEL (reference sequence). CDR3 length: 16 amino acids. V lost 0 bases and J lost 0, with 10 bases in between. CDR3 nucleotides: TGTGCCAGCAGCCAAGAGGCGATCCCGAGCACAGATACGCAGTATTTT. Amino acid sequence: CASSQEAIPSTDTQYF.

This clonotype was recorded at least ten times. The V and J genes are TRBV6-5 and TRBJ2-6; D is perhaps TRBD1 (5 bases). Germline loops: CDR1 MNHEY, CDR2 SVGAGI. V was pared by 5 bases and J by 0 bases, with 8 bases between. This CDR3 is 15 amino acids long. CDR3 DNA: TGTGCCAGCAGTGAAGGGGTCTCTGGGGCCAACGTCCTGACTTTC. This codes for CASSEGVSGANVLTF.

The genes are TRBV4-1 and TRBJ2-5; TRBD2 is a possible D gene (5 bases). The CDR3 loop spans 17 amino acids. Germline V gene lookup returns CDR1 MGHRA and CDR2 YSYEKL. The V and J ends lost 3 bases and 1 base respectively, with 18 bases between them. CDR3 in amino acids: CASSHADWSAGQETQYF. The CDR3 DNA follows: TGCGCCAGCAGCCACGCCGACTGGTCCGCGGGCCAAGAGACCCAGTACTTC.

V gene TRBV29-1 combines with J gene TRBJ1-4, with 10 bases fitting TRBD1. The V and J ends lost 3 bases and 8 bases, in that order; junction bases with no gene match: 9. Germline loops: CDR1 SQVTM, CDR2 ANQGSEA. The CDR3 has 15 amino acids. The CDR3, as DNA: TGCAGCGTTGACCGGACAGGGGGTCGAGGGGAAAAACTGTTTTTT. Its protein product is CSVDRTGGRGEKLFF.

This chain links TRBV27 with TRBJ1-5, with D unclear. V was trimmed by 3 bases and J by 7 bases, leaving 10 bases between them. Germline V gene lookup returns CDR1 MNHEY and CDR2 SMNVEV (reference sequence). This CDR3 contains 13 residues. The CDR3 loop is CASSFKGGQPQHF. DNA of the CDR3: TGTGCCAGCAGTTTCAAGGGTGGGCAGCCCCAGCATTTT.

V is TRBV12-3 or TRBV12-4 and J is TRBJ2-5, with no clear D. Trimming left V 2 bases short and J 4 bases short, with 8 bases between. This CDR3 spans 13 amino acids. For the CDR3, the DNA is TGTGCCAGCAGTTTACGAGGAAGAGAGACCCAGTACTTC. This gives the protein CASSLRGRETQYF.

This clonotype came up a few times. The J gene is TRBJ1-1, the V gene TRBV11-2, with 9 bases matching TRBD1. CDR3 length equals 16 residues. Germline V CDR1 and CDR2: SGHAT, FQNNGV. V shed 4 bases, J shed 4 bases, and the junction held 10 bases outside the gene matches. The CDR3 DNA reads TGTGCCAGCAGCTCTACAGGGGGCCGGGATTTCACTGAAGCTTTCTTT. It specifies CASSSTGGRDFTEAFF.

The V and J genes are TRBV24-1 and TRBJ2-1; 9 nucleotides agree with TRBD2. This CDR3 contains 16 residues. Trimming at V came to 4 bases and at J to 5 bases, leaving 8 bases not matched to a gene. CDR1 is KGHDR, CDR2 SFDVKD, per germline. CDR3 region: CATSDPGLAGHNEQFF. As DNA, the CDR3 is TGTGCCACCAGTGACCCGGGACTAGCTGGTCACAATGAGCAGTTCTTC.

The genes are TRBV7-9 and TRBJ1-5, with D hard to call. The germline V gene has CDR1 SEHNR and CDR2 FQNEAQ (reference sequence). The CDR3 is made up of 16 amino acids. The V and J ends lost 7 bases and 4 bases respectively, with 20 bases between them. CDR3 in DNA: TGTGCCAGCAACTCAAGGAGCCCACAGTCAAATCAGCCCCAGCATTTT. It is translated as CASNSRSPQSNQPQHF.

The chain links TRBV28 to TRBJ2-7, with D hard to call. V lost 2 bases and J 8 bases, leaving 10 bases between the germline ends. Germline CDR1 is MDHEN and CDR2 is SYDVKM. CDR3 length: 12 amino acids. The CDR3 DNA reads TGTGCCAGCAGTTTAAATCTAGACAAGCAGTACTTC. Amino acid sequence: CASSLNLDKQYF.

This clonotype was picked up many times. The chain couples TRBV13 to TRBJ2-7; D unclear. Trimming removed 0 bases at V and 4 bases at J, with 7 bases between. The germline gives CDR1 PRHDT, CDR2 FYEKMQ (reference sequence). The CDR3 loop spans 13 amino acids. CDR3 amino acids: CASSLGPGYEQYF. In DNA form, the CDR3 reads TGTGCCAGCAGCTTAGGCCCGGGTTACGAGCAGTACTTC.